The 18 T cell receptor beta chains in this list originate from one sample, sequenced in a study of blood T cell repertoires in COVID-19. The assay was immunoSEQ multiplex PCR, and TCRdb's table has in-frame clones only and misses some. Among 110,000 to 150,000 clones listed, approximately 80% were seen once. The sequenced sample was peripheral blood. The origin of the receptors is a human donor in a cohort sampled during active COVID-19.

The DNA for the CDR3 is TGTGCCAGCAGCCCACGCGGACTAGTGTCAAATGAGCAGTTCTTC. It is translated as CASSPRGLVSNEQFF. V usage is TRBV7-8 and J usage is TRBJ2-1; 7 bases align to TRBD2. The CDR3 extends over 15 amino acids. The V gene's germline CDR1 is SGHVS and CDR2 FQNEAQ. Losses at the gene ends were 5 bases for V and 7 bases for J; bases not matched to a gene: 11.

The rearrangement uses TRBV28 and TRBJ2-1; 9 bases align to TRBD1. The length of the CDR3 is 15 residues. Germline V gives CDR1 MDHEN, CDR2 SYDVKM. J gave up 8 bases and V 3 bases, and 8 bases lay outside the gene matches. CDR3 sequence: CASSFSGTGLDEQFF. CDR3 sequence (DNA): TGTGCCAGCAGTTTCTCCGGGACAGGGTTGGATGAGCAGTTCTTC.

V gene TRBV19 combines with J gene TRBJ2-5, with D perhaps TRBD1 (6 bases). CDR3 length: 13 amino acids. In germline, CDR1 is LNHDA, CDR2 SQIVND (reference sequence). V lost 7 bases and J 5 bases, leaving 14 bases between the germline ends. CDR3 DNA: TGTGCCAGTACCTCTGCCAGGGGCGAGACCCAGTACTTC. Translated, it gives CASTSARGETQYF.

The rearrangement links TRBV6-6 to TRBJ2-7; a possible D gene is TRBD2 (5 bases). This CDR3 has 13 residues. Germline lookup yields CDR1 MNHNY and CDR2 SVGAGI (reference sequence). V lost 8 bases and J 6 bases, leaving 17 bases between the germline ends. CDR3 residues: CASERPGRGEQYF. For the CDR3, the DNA is TGTGCCAGCGAGCGTCCGGGCCGGGGCGAGCAGTACTTC.

In regard to this clone: The same CDR3 also results from other DNA sequences found in this sample. The chain is built from TRBV5-1 and TRBJ1-1; 8 bases map to TRBD1. The length of the CDR3 is 14 residues. Per germline, CDR1 SGHRS and CDR2 YFSETQ. V gave up 2 bases and J gave up 5 bases; unmatched junction bases: 5. CDR3 nucleotide sequence: TGCGCCAGCAGCTTAGGACAGGGTGGGACTGAAGCTTTCTTT. This encodes CASSLGQGGTEAFF.

V usage is TRBV27 and J usage is TRBJ2-7, with D perhaps matching TRBD2 (5 bases). The CDR3 totals 14 residues. Trimming removed 0 bases from V and 3 bases from J, with 9 bases in between. Germline-derived CDR1 and CDR2 are MNHEY and SMNVEV (reference sequence). CDR3 residues: CASSLSRRVYEQYF. CDR3 in DNA: TGTGCCAGCAGTTTATCCCGGCGGGTCTACGAGCAGTACTTC.

The V and J genes are TRBV30 and TRBJ2-1; maybe TRBD1 (5 bases). CDR1 is GTSNPN, CDR2 SVGIG, per germline (reference sequence). With 2 bases removed from V and 10 bases from J, the gap between germline ends came to 15 bases. This CDR3 has 13 residues. The DNA of the CDR3 is TGTGCCTGGAGTCCAGGGCTGATCAACGAGCAGTTCTTC. It encodes CAWSPGLINEQFF. The full variable domain, its missing parts supplied by reference TRBV30 and TRBJ2-1, is SQTIHQWPATLVQPVGSPLSLECTVEGTSNPNLYWYRQAAGRGLQLLFYSVGIGQISSEVPQNLSASRPQDRQFILSSKKLLLSDSGFYLCAWSPGLINEQFFGPGTRLTVL.

The genes are TRBV5-1 and TRBJ2-2, with D perhaps TRBD2 (6 bases). There are 16 residues in the CDR3. Trimming pared 9 bases from V and 0 bases from J, leaving 18 bases between. Germline-derived CDR1 and CDR2 are SGHRS and YFSETQ. The CDR3: CATREERGTNTGELFF. The CDR3 DNA reads TGCGCCACCCGCGAAGAACGGGGGACGAACACCGGGGAGCTGTTTTTT. The full variable domain, with the rest looked up from reference TRBV5-1 and TRBJ2-2, is KAGVTQTPRYLIKTRGQQVTLSCSPISGHRSVSWYQQTPGQGLQFLFEYFSETQRNKGNFPGRFSGRQFSNSRSEMNVSTLELGDSALYLCATREERGTNTGELFFGEGSRLTVL.

This rearrangement joins TRBV7-8 to TRBJ1-6, with a tentative D call TRBD1 (5 bases). Looked up from germline, CDR1 is SGHVS and CDR2 is FQNEAQ. V was trimmed by 4 bases and J by 4 bases, leaving 11 bases between them. The CDR3 contains 15 residues. DNA of the CDR3: TGTGCCAGCAGCTCGACCGGGGGGTATAATTCACCCCTCCACTTT. It is translated as CASSSTGGYNSPLHF.

The chain is built from TRBV10-1 and TRBJ1-2; 9 bases line up with TRBD1. There are 14 residues in the CDR3. CDR1 is WNHNN and CDR2 is SYGVQD in the germline V gene (reference sequence). After removal of 8 bases from V and 2 bases from J, the junction contained 6 bases not matched to a gene. This chain's CDR3 is CASWRQGGNYGYTF. The CDR3 DNA is TGCGCCAGCTGGAGACAGGGGGGGAACTATGGCTACACCTTC.

V usage is TRBV10-3 and J usage is TRBJ1-3; D is undetermined. Germline V gene data show CDR1 as ENHRY and CDR2 as SYGVKD. V lost 2 bases and J lost 0, with 11 bases in between. The CDR3 covers 16 residues. The CDR3 here is CAISETSGFSGNTIYF. CDR3 sequence (DNA): TGTGCCATCAGTGAGACCTCAGGTTTCTCTGGAAACACCATATATTTT.

The J gene is TRBJ2-3, the V gene TRBV29-1, with 10 positions matching TRBD2. Germline V gene sequence: CDR1 SQVTM, CDR2 ANQGSEA. Losses at the gene ends were 3 bases for V and 0 bases for J; bases not matched to a gene: 6. This CDR3 has 16 residues. CDR3 region: CSVDLTSGESTDTQYF. The CDR3 nucleotides read TGCAGCGTTGACCTTACTAGCGGGGAAAGCACAGATACGCAGTATTTT.

The chain carries TRBV5-4 and TRBJ2-1; 7 bases fit TRBD1. The V gene's germline CDR1 is SGHNT and CDR2 YYREEE (reference sequence). The CDR3 contains 17 residues. V trimming: 0 bases; J trimming: 7 bases; junction bases outside the gene matches: 13. The CDR3 nucleotides read TGTGCCAGCAGCTTGGCCGAGAAAGGGGGCGCTGGTAATGAGCAGTTCTTC. Amino acids: CASSLAEKGGAGNEQFF. Together with reference TRBV5-4 and TRBJ2-1, the CDR3 gives the full variable domain: ETGVTQSPTHLIKTRGQQVTLRCSSQSGHNTVSWYQQALGQGPQFIFQYYREEENGRGNFPPRFSGLQFPNYSSELNVNALELDDSALYLCASSLAEKGGAGNEQFFGPGTRLTVL.

The V gene is TRBV10-3, the J gene TRBJ1-2; 10 nucleotides match TRBD1. Germline V gene sequence: CDR1 ENHRY, CDR2 SYGVKD. The CDR3 totals 15 residues. Losses at the gene ends were 6 bases for V and 4 bases for J; bases not matched to a gene: 8. The CDR3 DNA reads TGTGCCATCAGCGCCGGGACAGGGGCCCTCTATGGCTACACCTTC. Translating gives CAISAGTGALYGYTF.

This clone was found once. The gene calls are TRBV25-1 and TRBJ2-2; D gene uncertain. V was clipped by 1 base and J by 7 bases, with 10 bases between them. From germline, CDR1 is MGHDK and CDR2 SYGVNS. The CDR3 runs to 14 residues. The chain's CDR3 is CASSEFTTGGELFF. The CDR3 coding sequence is TGTGCCAGCAGTGAATTTACTACTGGCGGGGAGCTGTTTTTT.

This chain links TRBV24-1 with TRBJ2-3; possible D gene TRBD2, 5 bases. The CDR3 sequence is 13 residues long. CDR1 is KGHDR and CDR2 is SFDVKD in the germline V gene. V lost 5 bases and J 0 bases, leaving 5 bases between the germline ends. CDR3 sequence: CATSAGSTDTQYF. The CDR3 coding sequence is TGTGCCACCAGTGCGGGGAGCACAGATACGCAGTATTTT.

This sequence joins TRBV5-6 and TRBJ2-5, with 9 bases that match TRBD2. Germline V gene lookup returns CDR1 SGHDT and CDR2 YYEEEE. Trimming took 0 bases from V and 2 from J; bases not matched to a gene: 2. This CDR3 has 15 residues. CDR3 bases: TGTGCCAGCAGCTTGGGCGGGAGGGGACAAGAGACCCAGTACTTC. As protein: CASSLGGRGQETQYF.

The chain carries TRBV4-3 and TRBJ1-3; D uncertain. Trimming left V 1 base short and J 9 bases short, with 10 bases between. CDR1 LGHNA and CDR2 YSLEER come from the germline V gene. The CDR3 covers 13 residues. In DNA, the CDR3 is TGCGCCAGCAGCCAAGTGGCGAGGGCCACCATATATTTT. Translated, it gives CASSQVARATIYF.